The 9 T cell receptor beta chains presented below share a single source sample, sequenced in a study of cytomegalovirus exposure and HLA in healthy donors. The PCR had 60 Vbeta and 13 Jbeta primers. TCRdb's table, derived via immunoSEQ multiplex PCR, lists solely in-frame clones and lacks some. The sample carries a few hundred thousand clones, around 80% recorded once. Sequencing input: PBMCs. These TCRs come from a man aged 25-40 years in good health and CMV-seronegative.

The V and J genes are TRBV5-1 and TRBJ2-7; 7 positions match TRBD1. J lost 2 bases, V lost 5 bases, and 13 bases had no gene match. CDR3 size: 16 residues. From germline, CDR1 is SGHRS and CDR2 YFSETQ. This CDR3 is CASSFKGGSVAYEQYF. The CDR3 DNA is TGCGCCAGCAGTTTCAAAGGGGGCTCCGTAGCCTACGAGCAGTACTTC.

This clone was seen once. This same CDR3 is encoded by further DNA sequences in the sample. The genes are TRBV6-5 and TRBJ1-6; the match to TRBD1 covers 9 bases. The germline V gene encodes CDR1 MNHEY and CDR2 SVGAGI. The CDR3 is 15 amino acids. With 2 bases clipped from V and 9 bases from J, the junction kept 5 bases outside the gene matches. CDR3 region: CASSYGGQGGSPLHF. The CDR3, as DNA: TGTGCCAGCAGTTACGGGGGACAGGGCGGTTCACCCCTCCACTTT.

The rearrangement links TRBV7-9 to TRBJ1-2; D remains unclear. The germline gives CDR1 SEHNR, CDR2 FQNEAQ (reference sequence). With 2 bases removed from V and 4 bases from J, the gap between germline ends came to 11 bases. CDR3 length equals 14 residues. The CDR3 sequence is CASSLPHGSYGYTF. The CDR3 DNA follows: TGTGCCAGCAGCTTACCCCATGGCAGCTATGGCTACACCTTC.

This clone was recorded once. The CDR3 DNA sequence: TGTGCCATCAGCTTACAGGGATCGGATGGCTACACCTTC. Translation gives CAISLQGSDGYTF. The chain is built from TRBV10-3 and TRBJ1-2; D is possibly TRBD1 (6 bases). Germline V gene lookup returns CDR1 ENHRY and CDR2 SYGVKD. With 6 bases removed from V and 6 bases from J, the gap between germline ends came to 14 bases. The CDR3 has 13 residues.

The CDR3 nucleotides are TGTGCCAGCAGTTTGGGGGCACAGGTACTTAATGAAAAACTGTTTTTT. The encoded protein is CASSLGAQVLNEKLFF. This chain links TRBV28 with TRBJ1-4; D may be TRBD1 (6 bases). The CDR3 length is 16 residues. Trimming left V 3 bases short and J 4 bases short, with 15 bases between. Germline lookup yields CDR1 MDHEN and CDR2 SYDVKM.

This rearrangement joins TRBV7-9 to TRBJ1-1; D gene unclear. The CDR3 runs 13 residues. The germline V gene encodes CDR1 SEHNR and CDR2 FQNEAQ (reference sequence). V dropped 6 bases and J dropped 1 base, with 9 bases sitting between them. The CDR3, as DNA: TGTGCCAGCAGTACTAGACAGAACACTGAAGCTTTCTTT. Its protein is CASSTRQNTEAFF.

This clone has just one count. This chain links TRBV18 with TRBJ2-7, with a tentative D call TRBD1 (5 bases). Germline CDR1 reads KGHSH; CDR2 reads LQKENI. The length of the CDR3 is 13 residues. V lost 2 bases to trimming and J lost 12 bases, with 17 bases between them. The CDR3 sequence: CASSPKPDTGLYF. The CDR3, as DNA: TGTGCCAGCTCACCAAAACCGGACACTGGTCTGTACTTC. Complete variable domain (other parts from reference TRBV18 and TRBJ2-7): NAGVMQNPRHLVRRRGQEARLRCSPMKGHSHVYWYRQLPEEGLKFMVYLQKENIIDESGMPKERFSAEFPKEGPSILRIQQVVRGDSAAYFCASSPKPDTGLYFGPGTRLTVT.

The CDR3 DNA follows: TGTGCCAGCAGCTTAGTAGGGGGCGCGGCAGCTTTCTTT. Residues: CASSLVGGAAAFF. The chain has TRBV7-9 and TRBJ1-1; TRBD1 matches 7 bases. Unmatched junction bases numbered 6, after V lost 1 base and J lost 10 bases. This CDR3 is 13 amino acids long. The germline CDR1 and CDR2 sequences are SEHNR and FQNEAQ (reference sequence).

CDR3 coding DNA: TGTGCCAGCAGCGACGGACAGGTGAATTCACCCCTCCACTTT. Translating gives CASSDGQVNSPLHF. The V call is TRBV7-3, the J call TRBJ1-6, with 7 bases aligning to TRBD1. Trimming took 5 bases from V and 7 from J; bases not matched to a gene: 5. The CDR3 length is 14 residues. The V gene's germline CDR1 is SGHTA and CDR2 FQGTGA. The variable domain in full, completed from reference TRBV7-3 and TRBJ1-6, reads GAGVSQTPSNKVTEKGKYVELRCDPISGHTALYWYRQSLGQGPEFLIYFQGTGAADDSGLPNDRFFAVRPEGSVSTLKIQRTERGDSAVYLCASSDGQVNSPLHFGNGTRLTVT.